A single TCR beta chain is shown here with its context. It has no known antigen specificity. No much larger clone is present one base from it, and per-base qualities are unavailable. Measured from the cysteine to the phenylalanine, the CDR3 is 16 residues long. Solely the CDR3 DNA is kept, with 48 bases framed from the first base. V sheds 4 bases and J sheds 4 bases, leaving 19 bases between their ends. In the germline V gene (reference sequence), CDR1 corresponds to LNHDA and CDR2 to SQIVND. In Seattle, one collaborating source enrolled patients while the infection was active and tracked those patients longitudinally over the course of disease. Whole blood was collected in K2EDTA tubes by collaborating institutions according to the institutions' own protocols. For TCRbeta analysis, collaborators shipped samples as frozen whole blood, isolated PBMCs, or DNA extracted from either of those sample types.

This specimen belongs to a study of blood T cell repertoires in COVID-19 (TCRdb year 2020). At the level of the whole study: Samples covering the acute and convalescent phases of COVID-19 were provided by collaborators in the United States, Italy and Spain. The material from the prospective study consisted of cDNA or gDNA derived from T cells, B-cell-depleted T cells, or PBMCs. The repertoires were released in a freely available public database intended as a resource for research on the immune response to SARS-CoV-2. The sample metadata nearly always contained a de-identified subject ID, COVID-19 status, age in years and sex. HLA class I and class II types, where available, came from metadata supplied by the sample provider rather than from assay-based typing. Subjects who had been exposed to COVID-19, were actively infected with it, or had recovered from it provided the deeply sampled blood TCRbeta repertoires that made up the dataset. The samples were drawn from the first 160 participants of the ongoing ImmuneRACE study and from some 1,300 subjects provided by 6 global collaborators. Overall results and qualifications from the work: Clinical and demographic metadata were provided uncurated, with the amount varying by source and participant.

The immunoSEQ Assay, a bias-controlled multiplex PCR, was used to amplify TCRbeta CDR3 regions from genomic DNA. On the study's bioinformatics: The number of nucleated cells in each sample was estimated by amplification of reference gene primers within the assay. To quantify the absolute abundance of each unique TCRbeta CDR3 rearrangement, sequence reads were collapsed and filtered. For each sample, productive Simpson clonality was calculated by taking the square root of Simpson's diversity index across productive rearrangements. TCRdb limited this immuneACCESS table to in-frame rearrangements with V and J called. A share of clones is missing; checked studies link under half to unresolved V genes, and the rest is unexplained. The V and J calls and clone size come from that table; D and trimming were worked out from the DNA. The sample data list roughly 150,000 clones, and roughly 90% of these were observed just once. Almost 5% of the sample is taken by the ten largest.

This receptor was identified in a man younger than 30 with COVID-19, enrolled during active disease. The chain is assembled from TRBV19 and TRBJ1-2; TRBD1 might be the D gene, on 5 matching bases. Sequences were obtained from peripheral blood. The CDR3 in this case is CASSTPRGGFTYGYTF. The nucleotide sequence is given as TGTGCCAGTAGTACCCCCCGGGGGGGATTTACCTATGGCTACACCTTC.